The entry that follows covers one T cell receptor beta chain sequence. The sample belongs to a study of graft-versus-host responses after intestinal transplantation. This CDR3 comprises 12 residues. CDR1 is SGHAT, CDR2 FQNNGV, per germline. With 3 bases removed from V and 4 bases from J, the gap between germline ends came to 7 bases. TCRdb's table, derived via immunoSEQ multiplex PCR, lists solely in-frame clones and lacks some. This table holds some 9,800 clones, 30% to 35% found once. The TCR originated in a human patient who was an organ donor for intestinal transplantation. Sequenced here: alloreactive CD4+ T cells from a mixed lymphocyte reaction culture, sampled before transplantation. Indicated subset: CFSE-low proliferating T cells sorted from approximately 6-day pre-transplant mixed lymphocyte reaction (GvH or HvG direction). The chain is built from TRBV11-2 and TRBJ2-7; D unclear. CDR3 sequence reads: CASSLLGYEQYF. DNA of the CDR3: TGTGCCAGCAGCTTGTTGGGTTACGAGCAGTACTTC.